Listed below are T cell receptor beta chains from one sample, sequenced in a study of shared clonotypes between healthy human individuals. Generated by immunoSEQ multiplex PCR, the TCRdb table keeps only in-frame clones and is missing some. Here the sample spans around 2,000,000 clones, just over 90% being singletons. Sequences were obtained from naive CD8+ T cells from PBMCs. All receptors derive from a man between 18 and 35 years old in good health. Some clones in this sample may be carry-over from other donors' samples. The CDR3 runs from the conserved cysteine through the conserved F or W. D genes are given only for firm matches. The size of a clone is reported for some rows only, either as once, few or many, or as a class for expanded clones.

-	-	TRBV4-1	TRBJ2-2	TGCGCCAGCAGCCCAGAGGCCTCCGGGGAGCTGTTTTTT	CASSPEASGELFF
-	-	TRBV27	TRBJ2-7	TGTGCCAGCAACGGCCAGGGGTGGAACGAGCAGTACTTC	CASNGQGWNEQYF
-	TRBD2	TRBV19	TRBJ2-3	TGTGCCAGTAGCCCCCTAGCGGGGGACACAGATACGCAGTATTTT	CASSPLAGDTDTQYF
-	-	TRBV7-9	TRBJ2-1	TGTGCCAGCAAGGGAGGCTTCTACAATGAGCAGTTCTTC	CASKGGFYNEQFF
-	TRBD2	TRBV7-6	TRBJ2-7	TGTGCCAGCAGCTTAGAGCGGGAGGGCATCACCTACGAGCAGTACTTC	CASSLEREGITYEQYF
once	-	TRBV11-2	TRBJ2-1	TGTGCCAGCAGCCCACGGGTCAGGGGATTTTACAATGAGCAGTTCTTC	CASSPRVRGFYNEQFF
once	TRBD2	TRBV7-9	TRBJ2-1	TGTGCCAGCAGCACGGGACTAGTAGAGCAGTTCTTC	CASSTGLVEQFF
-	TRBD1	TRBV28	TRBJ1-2	TGTGCCAGCAGTGGGACAGGGAGCTCCGGCTACACCTTC	CASSGTGSSGYTF
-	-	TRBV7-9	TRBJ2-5	TGTGCCAGCAGCTCCCCAGACCAAGAGACCCAGTACTTC	CASSSPDQETQYF
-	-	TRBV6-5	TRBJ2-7	TGTGCCTCCAAGGGGGTCTCCTACGAGCAGTACTTC	CASKGVSYEQYF
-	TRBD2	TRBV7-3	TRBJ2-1	TGTGCCAGCAGCTCCATAGCGGGACCAGCCTACAATGAGCAGTTCTTC	CASSSIAGPAYNEQFF
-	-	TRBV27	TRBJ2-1	TGTGCCAGCAGTCTCCGGGGGCCCTCCTACAATGAGCAGTTCTTC	CASSLRGPSYNEQFF
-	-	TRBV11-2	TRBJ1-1	TGTGCCAGCAGCTTAGTCTCGAGATTTGAAGCTTTCTTT	CASSLVSRFEAFF
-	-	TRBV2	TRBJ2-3	TGTGCCAGTTTCGGGGGCACAGCAGATACGCAGTATTTT	CASFGGTADTQYF
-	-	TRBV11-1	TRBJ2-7	TGTGCCAGCAGCCACCCGGGGTTCTCCTACGAGCAGTACTTC	CASSHPGFSYEQYF
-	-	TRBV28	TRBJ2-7	TGTGCCAGCAGTACCGACGGTACCTACGAGCAGTACTTC	CASSTDGTYEQYF
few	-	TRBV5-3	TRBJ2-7	TGTGCCAGAAGCGTACGACTTCTAGCGAAAGGTCCCCACGAGCAGTACTTC	CARSVRLLAKGPHEQYF
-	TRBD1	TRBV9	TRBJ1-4	TGTGCCAGCAGCGCGGGACAGACAACTAATGAAAAACTGTTTTTT	CASSAGQTTNEKLFF
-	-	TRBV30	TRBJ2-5	TGTGCCTGCCTACAGAGCTTCCAAGAGACCCAGTACTTC	CACLQSFQETQYF
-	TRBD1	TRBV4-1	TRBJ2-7	TGCGCCAGCAGCTTAGACAGGGCCTACGAGCAGTACTTC	CASSLDRAYEQYF
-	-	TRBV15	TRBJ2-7	TGTGCCACCAGCAGAACCAGCCAGGCCGAGCAGTACTTC	CATSRTSQAEQYF
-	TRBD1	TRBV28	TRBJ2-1	TGTGCCAGCAGTGCACTCAACAGGGGGCCTTCCTACAATGAGCAGTTCTTC	CASSALNRGPSYNEQFF
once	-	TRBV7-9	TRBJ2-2	TGTGCCAGCAGCGACCGGTCGGACAGACGAACCGGGGAGCTGTTTTTT	CASSDRSDRRTGELFF
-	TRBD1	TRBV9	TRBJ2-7	TGTGCCAGCAGCCCCGGGACAGGGGCCGCCTACGAGCAGTACTTC	CASSPGTGAAYEQYF
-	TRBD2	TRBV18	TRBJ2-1	TGTGCCAGCTCACCTTCTAGCGGGGTTTACAATGAGCAGTTCTTC	CASSPSSGVYNEQFF
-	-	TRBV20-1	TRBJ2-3	TGCAGTGCGGAGGATACGCAGTATTTT	CSAEDTQYF
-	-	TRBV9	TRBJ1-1	TGTGCCAGCAGCGTAGGAACTCGGGGCACTGAAGCTTTCTTT	CASSVGTRGTEAFF
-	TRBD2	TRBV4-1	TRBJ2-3	TGCGCCAGCAGCCAAGGGACTAGCGGTCCGCAGTATTTT	CASSQGTSGPQYF
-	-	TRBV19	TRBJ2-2	TGTGCCAGTAGTATAGGGGGGATCCCCCACGGGGAGCTGTTTTTT	CASSIGGIPHGELFF
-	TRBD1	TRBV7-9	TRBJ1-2	TGTGCCAGCAGCTTCGGGACAGGGGGAGTCGCCTATGGCTACACCTTC	CASSFGTGGVAYGYTF
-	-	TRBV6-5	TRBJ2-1	TGTGCCAGCAGTTATGGGTGGGAGCAGTTCTTC	CASSYGWEQFF